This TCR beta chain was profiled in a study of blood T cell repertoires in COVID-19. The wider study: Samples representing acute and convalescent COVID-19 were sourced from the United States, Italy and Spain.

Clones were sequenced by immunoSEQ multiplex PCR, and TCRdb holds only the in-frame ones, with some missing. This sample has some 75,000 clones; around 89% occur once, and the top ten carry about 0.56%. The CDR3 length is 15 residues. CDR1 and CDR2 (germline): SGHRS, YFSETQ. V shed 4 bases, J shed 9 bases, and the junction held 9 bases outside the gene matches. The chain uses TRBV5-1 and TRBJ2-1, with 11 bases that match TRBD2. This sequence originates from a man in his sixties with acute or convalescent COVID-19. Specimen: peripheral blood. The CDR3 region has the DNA TGCGCCAGCAGCGCGACTAGCGGGGCTTCCGGTGAGCAGTTCTTC. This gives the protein CASSATSGASGEQFF.